The 27 T cell receptor beta chains below were found in one sample sequenced in a study of metastatic and nonmetastatic thyroid tumors (dated by TCRdb to about 2020). No treatment had been received by any patient before thyroid surgery. The library came from PCR. Instrument used: Illumina HiSeq 4000. In TCRdb, the public reads were trimmed at Q25 with fastp and aligned with MiXCR, with productive beta chains retained. Here the sample has more than 65,000 clones; approximately 14% occur a single time. The ten largest clones take up 5% to 8% of the sample. The sequencing sample was made of blood. These receptors all come from a male donor with papillary thyroid cancer or a benign thyroid nodule (not recorded which). Some clones in this sample may be carry-over from other donors' samples.

This clone was observed once. J is TRBJ2-3 and V is TRBV5-1, with 8 nucleotides matching TRBD1. Germline V gives CDR1 SGHRS, CDR2 YFSETQ. This CDR3 contains 16 residues. The trim removed 5 bases at V and 1 base at J, leaving 9 bases unmatched. CDR3 DNA: TGCGCCAGCAGTTTTAACCCACAGGGGGGCACAGATACGCAGTATTTT. It encodes CASSFNPQGGTDTQYF.

V usage is TRBV11-2 and J usage is TRBJ2-1; D is perhaps TRBD2 (6 bases). CDR3 length: 15 amino acids. CDR1 and CDR2 from the germline V gene are SGHAT and FQNNGV. V lost 5 bases and J 5 bases, leaving 16 bases between the germline ends. The CDR3 region is CASSPGAGTHNEQFF. The CDR3 nucleotides are TGTGCCAGCAGCCCTGGTGCGGGGACGCACAATGAGCAGTTCTTC. The full variable domain, rest sourced from reference TRBV11-2 and TRBJ2-1, is EAGVAQSPRYKIIEKRQSVAFWCNPISGHATLYWYQQILGQGPKLLIQFQNNGVVDDSQLPKDRFSAERLKGVDSTLKIQPAKLEDSAVYLCASSPGAGTHNEQFFGPGTRLTVL.

This clone has at least ten counts. J is TRBJ2-2 and V is TRBV9, with 12 bases matching TRBD1. Trimming cost V 6 bases and J 7 bases; bases outside gene matches: 7. This CDR3 has 15 residues. From germline, CDR1 is SGDLS and CDR2 YYNGEE. The CDR3 DNA sequence: TGTGCCAGCACCACGGGACAGGGGGCGAACGGGGAGCTGTTTTTT. This sequence encodes CASTTGQGANGELFF.

This clone was counted ten times or more. The genes are TRBV7-9 and TRBJ2-2; D ambiguous. CDR3 size: 14 residues. The V end lost 0 bases, the J end lost 7 bases, and 9 bases lay between the germline ends. Germline CDR1 reads SEHNR; CDR2 reads FQNEAQ (reference sequence). CDR3 amino acids: CASSLAGINGELFF. For the CDR3, the DNA is TGTGCCAGCAGCTTAGCTGGGATCAACGGGGAGCTGTTTTTT.

This clone was found once. The rearrangement uses TRBV28 and TRBJ2-7; D possibly corresponds to TRBD1 (7 bases). In germline, CDR1 is MDHEN, CDR2 SYDVKM. The CDR3 contains 21 residues. V was shortened by 3 bases and J by 3 bases, with 33 bases between the two germline ends. In DNA, the CDR3 is TGTGCCAGCAGTTTGATCATACGAAGCGGACTGGCGGGACAGATATTCTACGAGCAGTACTTC. Translated, it gives CASSLIIRSGLAGQIFYEQYF. The complete variable domain, with remaining parts taken from reference TRBV28 and TRBJ2-7, reads DVKVTQSSRYLVKRTGEKVFLECVQDMDHENMFWYRQDPGLGLRLIYFSYDVKMKEKGDIPEGYSVSREKKERFSLILESASTNQTSMYLCASSLIIRSGLAGQIFYEQYFGPGTRLTVT.

The chain carries TRBV5-4 and TRBJ2-5; D assignment may be TRBD1 or TRBD2 (5 bases each). V lost 1 base, J lost 8 bases, and 15 bases lay in between. The CDR3 loop spans 14 amino acids. Germline values: CDR1 SGHNT, CDR2 YYREEE (reference sequence). The CDR3 spells CASSLYRGTDTQYF. In DNA form, the CDR3 reads TGTGCCAGCAGCTTGTACCGGGGCACAGATACCCAGTACTTC.

The chain couples TRBV7-3 to TRBJ2-1; TRBD2 matches at 15 bases. CDR1 is SGHTA, CDR2 FQGTGA, per germline. The ends lost 1 base at V and 5 bases at J; junction bases unmatched: 12. This CDR3 comprises 20 residues. The CDR3 sequence: CASSLRVIRTSGRADNEQFF. Here the CDR3 DNA reads TGTGCCAGCAGCTTAAGAGTTATTCGGACTAGCGGGAGGGCCGACAATGAGCAGTTCTTC.

This clone was recorded many times. This rearrangement joins TRBV12-3 or TRBV12-4 to TRBJ2-4, with D perhaps TRBD1 or TRBD2 (6 bases each). The CDR3 contains 15 residues. V lost 6 bases and J lost 9, with 21 bases in between. The CDR3 DNA is TGTGCCAGCAGCCCGGCTGGGCTCGGGGGCGGCATTCAGTACTTC. It specifies CASSPAGLGGGIQYF.

This clone was observed a handful of times. This rearrangement joins TRBV7-2 to TRBJ1-2; D unresolved. Germline V CDR1 and CDR2: SGHTA, FQGNSA. Deletions cut 3 bases from V and 7 bases from J, with 9 bases between. The CDR3 runs to 12 residues. In DNA form, the CDR3 reads TGTGCCAGCAGCTTGGACGGGTCTGGCTACACCTTC. Protein: CASSLDGSGYTF. Based on the CDR3 plus reference TRBV7-2 and TRBJ1-2, the full variable domain is GAGVSQSPSNKVTEKGKDVELRCDPISGHTALYWYRQSLGQGLEFLIYFQGNSAPDKSGLPSDRFSAERTGGSVSTLTIQRTQQEDSAVYLCASSLDGSGYTFGSGTRLTVV.

The sample holds many counts of this clone. This chain's CDR3 is CASSQQGWGYMNTEAFF. In DNA, the CDR3 is TGTGCCAGCAGCCAACAGGGATGGGGGTATATGAACACTGAAGCTTTCTTT. The chain is built from TRBV11-3 and TRBJ1-1; perhaps TRBD1 as D (6 bases). The V gene's germline CDR1 is SGHNT and CDR2 YENEEA. The CDR3 covers 17 residues. The ends were cut back, 5 bases at V and 0 bases at J, with 19 bases in the middle.

This clone came up a few times. At one end, the junction sequence differs from germline, possibly due to a read error. Other nucleotide sequences in the sample specify the same CDR3. The V call is TRBV12-3 or TRBV12-4, the J call TRBJ1-4; possible D gene TRBD1, 6 bases. This CDR3 has 14 residues. The CDR3 DNA sequence: TGTGCCAGCAGTCCCGGTACAGGGTCTGAAAAACTTTTTTTT. Encoded protein: CASSPGTGSEKLFF.

Ten or more counts support this clone. The V call is TRBV24-1, the J call TRBJ2-2, with unresolved D. The germline CDR1 and CDR2 sequences are KGHDR and SFDVKD. Trimming removed 1 base at V and 5 bases at J, with 16 bases between. This CDR3 is 17 amino acids long. The CDR3 DNA reads TGTGCCACCAGTGATTTACCGCGCGGCCAAAATACCGGGGAGCTGTTTTTT. Translating it yields CATSDLPRGQNTGELFF.

Only a few counts were recorded for this clone. This chain joins TRBV11-2 and TRBJ2-2, with 9 bases fitting TRBD2. V shed 1 base, J shed 5 bases, and the junction held 11 bases outside the gene matches. Germline V gives CDR1 SGHAT, CDR2 FQNNGV. The CDR3 spans 18 residues. The CDR3 DNA is TGTGCCAGCAGCTTAGGTGACAGACTAGCGGAGGTGACCGGGGAGCTGTTTTTT. Its translation: CASSLGDRLAEVTGELFF.

This clone appeared many times. The rearrangement uses TRBV10-1 and TRBJ2-2, with TRBD1 as a possible D gene (5 bases). The V gene's germline CDR1 is WNHNN and CDR2 SYGVQD (reference sequence). Trimming took 0 bases from V and 5 from J, leaving 10 bases between them. The CDR3 totals 15 residues. CDR3 coding DNA: TGCGCCAGCAGTGAGTCGCCAGGGTATACCGGGGAGCTGTTTTTT. Encoded protein: CASSESPGYTGELFF.

Many counts were recorded for this clone. The chain is built from TRBV28 and TRBJ1-1; 11 bases are shared with TRBD1. The CDR3 sequence is 15 residues long. CDR1 is MDHEN and CDR2 is SYDVKM in the germline V gene. V dropped 3 bases and J dropped 3; count of bases not matched to a gene: 3. The DNA for the CDR3 is TGTGCCAGCAGTTTCAGGGACAGGGGGGACACTGAAGCTTTCTTT. This gives the protein CASSFRDRGDTEAFF.

This clone was seen repeatedly, ten times or more. This chain joins TRBV2 and TRBJ2-3, with 8 bases aligning to TRBD1. This CDR3 spans 14 amino acids. V lost 5 bases to trimming and J lost 6 bases; unmatched junction nucleotides: 7. Germline lookup yields CDR1 SNHLY and CDR2 FYNNEI. The CDR3 DNA reads as TGTGCCAGCAGTTTCCAGGGGGCGAGGGATACGCAGTATTTT. Its translation: CASSFQGARDTQYF.

This clone was counted many times. The V gene is TRBV6-1, the J gene TRBJ1-2; tentatively, D is TRBD1 (6 bases). The CDR3 covers 12 residues. Germline V gene data show CDR1 as MNHNS and CDR2 as SASEGT. Trimming took off 6 bases at V and 5 bases at J, with 10 bases between the two ends. CDR3 sequence: CASSPGVYGYTF. Here the CDR3 DNA reads TGTGCCAGCAGCCCAGGGGTTTATGGCTACACCTTC.

This clone was seen only a few times. One end of the junction does not line up with germline, which may come from a read error. The gene calls are TRBV27 and TRBJ1-6, with D unresolved. Per the germline V gene, CDR1 is MNHEY and CDR2 is SMNVEV (reference sequence). The CDR3 is 12 amino acids. In DNA form, the CDR3 reads TGTTCCAGTAGTTTAAACGGTTCACCCCTCCACTTT. Translation: CSSSLNGSPLHF.

The table lists this clone with many counts. CDR3 sequence (DNA): TGTGCCAGCAGCCCCCGGATAGCAGATACGCAGTATTTT. Protein sequence: CASSPRIADTQYF. V and J are TRBV7-8 and TRBJ2-3; D is uncertain. The germline V gene encodes CDR1 SGHVS and CDR2 FQNEAQ. This CDR3 is 13 amino acids long. V was trimmed by 5 bases and J by 4 bases, leaving 10 bases between them.

This clone was seen ten or more times. J is TRBJ2-2 and V is TRBV20-1; maybe TRBD2 (5 bases). Germline lookup yields CDR1 DFQATT and CDR2 SNEGSKA (reference sequence). CDR3 size: 13 residues. Trimming removed 6 bases at V and 6 bases at J, with 14 bases between. The CDR3 region is CSARKVGAGELFF. CDR3 nucleotides: TGCAGTGCCAGGAAAGTGGGAGCCGGGGAGCTGTTTTTT.

This clone was recorded a few times. A read error is possible here, since a much larger clone lies one base away. The gene calls are TRBV29-1 and TRBJ2-1; D ambiguous. The germline V gene encodes CDR1 SQVTM and CDR2 ANQGSEA. CDR3 length: 13 residues. The CDR3 DNA is TGCAGCGTTTCGACCTCCAGATACAATGAGCGGTTCTTC. Its translation: CSVSTSRYNERFF.

This clone was counted at least ten times. V usage is TRBV7-3 and J usage is TRBJ1-6, with unresolved D. V lost 5 bases and J 4 bases, leaving 6 bases between the germline ends. The CDR3 extends over 13 amino acids. Germline V lookup: CDR1 SGHTA, CDR2 FQGTGA. CDR3 nucleotide sequence: TGTGCCAGCAGCCTTATGTATAATTCACCCCTCCACTTT. Encoded protein: CASSLMYNSPLHF.

The sample holds a few counts of this clone. The V call is TRBV5-6, the J call TRBJ2-1, with D unclear. The CDR3 contains 15 residues. Between the trimmed V and J ends, which lost 1 base and 6 bases, there was a span of 14 bases. Germline assignment: CDR1 SGHDT and CDR2 YYEEEE. Here the CDR3 reads CASSLSVTTLNEQFF. The CDR3, as DNA: TGTGCCAGCAGCTTGTCAGTCACCACCCTCAATGAGCAGTTCTTC. The entire variable domain, with the rest obtained from reference TRBV5-6 and TRBJ2-1, is as follows: DAGVTQSPTHLIKTRGQQVTLRCSPKSGHDTVSWYQQALGQGPQFIFQYYEEEERQRGNFPDRFSGHQFPNYSSELNVNALLLGDSALYLCASSLSVTTLNEQFFGPGTRLTVL.

This clone was detected a few times. It may be a read error: a sequence one base away is much more abundant. Other DNA sequences from this sample encode an identical CDR3 as well. The chain is built from TRBV28 and TRBJ2-5; no clear D gene. Germline CDR1 and CDR2: MDHEN and SYDVKM. The CDR3 totals 12 residues. Here the CDR3 reads CASRGSGPTRYF. The CDR3 nucleotides are TGTGCCAGCAGAGGATCGGGTCCGACCCGGTACTTC.

This clone has a count of ten or more. The V gene is TRBV30, the J gene TRBJ1-4; weak D call: TRBD1 (6 bases). CDR1 and CDR2 (germline): GTSNPN, SVGIG (reference sequence). V lost 0 bases and J 0 bases, leaving 8 bases between the germline ends. CDR3 length equals 15 residues. The CDR3 is CAWSVGGSTNEKLFF. The CDR3 nucleotides read TGTGCCTGGAGTGTAGGGGGTTCAACTAATGAAAAACTGTTTTTT.

Worth noting for this clone: The germline gene is not matched at one end of the junction; a read error may be the cause. The V gene is TRBV5-4, the J gene TRBJ2-5; D not resolved. This CDR3 spans 12 amino acids. Germline assignment: CDR1 SGHNT and CDR2 YYREEE (reference sequence). In nucleotides, the CDR3 is TGTGCCGGCAGCGCGCCCGGGGAGACCCAGTACTTC. Amino acids: CAGSAPGETQYF.

The chain combines TRBV20-1 with TRBJ1-5; the match to TRBD1 covers 8 bases. V trimming: 3 bases; J trimming: 7 bases; junction bases outside the gene matches: 8. This CDR3 is built from 14 residues. The germline V gene has CDR1 DFQATT and CDR2 SNEGSKA (reference sequence). The CDR3 DNA is TGCAGTGCTAGTACCCAGGGGGCGGGGCAGCCCCAGCATTTT. Amino acid sequence: CSASTQGAGQPQHF.